The sequence of this T cell receptor (beta chain) was determined in a study of CDR3 diversity in severe acne. CDR3 length: 12 residues. Germline assignment: CDR1 SEHNR and CDR2 FQNEAQ (reference sequence). V lost 5 bases, J lost 9 bases, and 11 bases lay in between. Using its own MiXCR run on the PCR reads, TCRdb lists one record per CDR3 protein. Counted here are approximately 90,000 distinct CDR3 sequences, 49% occurring once; the ten biggest clones make up around 10%. Worth noting for this clonotype: This clone may be a read error of a much larger clone one base away.

The chain recombines TRBV7-9 with TRBJ1-5, with TRBD1 as a possible D gene (6 bases). Sequenced material: blood. The receptor's source is a male donor with severe acne vulgaris. CDR3 residues: CASSPGVGPQHF. In DNA, the CDR3 is TGTGCCAGCAGCCCAGGGGTTGGGCCCCAGCATTTT.